The T cell receptor beta chain described here comes from a study of post-analysis software for immune sequencing data (dated by TCRdb to 2015 to 2017). For context, the study as a whole: Disease courses on record covered relapsing-remitting, secondary progressive and progressive-relapsing multiple sclerosis, though some patients had no subtype annotation. The patient repertoires were compared against approximately ten previously published healthy control repertoires obtained from donors aged about 6 to 27 years. A subset of samples was prepared in parallel using single-end sample barcoding, then pooled and co-amplified after Illumina adapter ligation. What the authors observed across the whole study: The control group was slightly older than the multiple sclerosis patient group. Direct clustering with F measure revealed strong co-clustering of samples prepared in the same batch, which led to a batch-effect correction. Compared with controls, multiple sclerosis patients had significantly lower normalized Chao1 diversity, a finding suggesting substantial peripheral T-cell clonal expansion. A few TRBV segments, including TRBV5-6, TRBV5-1 and TRBV20-1, were significantly more frequent in patients than controls.

About this clonotype: No cognate antigen has been identified for it. Base quality data are lacking; no much larger clone is found one base away.

Looking up the germline V gene yields CDR1 SGHRS and CDR2 YFSETQ. V and J are truncated by 3 bases and 0 bases respectively, leaving an intervening sequence of 11 bases. The CDR3, from cysteine to phenylalanine, totals 15 residues. Just CDR3 DNA is preserved here, 45 bases in frame from base 1. Receptor amplification or capture employed PCR. The sequencer was an Illumina HiSeq 2500. To reduce PCR and sequencing biases, unique molecular identifiers were built into the TCR beta cDNA libraries. Per 1 to 10 million input T cells, approximately 500,000 cDNA molecules were obtained, such that each molecule approximated one T cell. The patient libraries were prepared and sequenced using the same protocol as the earlier healthy control dataset. Within a given batch, samples were prepared together, multiplexed and sequenced on the same HiSeq lane. For the original study's pipeline: Raw barcoded reads were processed with MIGEC, discarding single-read molecular identifier groups before consensus assembly and CDR3 extraction. Clonotype tables were post-analysed with VDJtools, normalizing diversity by down-sampling all datasets to the smallest sample size. To correct batch-related cross-sample contamination, repertoire overlap clustering matched CDR3 amino acid sequences but not nucleotide sequences. TCRdb trimmed the raw reads at Q25, called clones with MiXCR and kept productive beta chains. Records with the same CDR3 protein are collapsed into one entry carrying the most frequent genes and DNA. TCRdb, not the authors, supplied the V and J calls. The sample records about 680,000 distinct CDR3 sequences, 55% to 70% of which are singletons. The biggest ten clones account for around 10% of the sample.

TCR beta repertoires were profiled from peripheral blood of more than ten young patients with multiple sclerosis to demonstrate the VDJtools post-analysis software. The patients with multiple sclerosis were children and adolescents between about 6 and 15 years of age. The sequence joins TRBV5-1 to TRBJ2-3; a tentative D call is TRBD2 (5 bases match). Material for sequencing was blood. The receptor comes from a girl aged 2 to 10 with multiple sclerosis. The bases read TGCGCCAGCAGCTCCTTCGGGGAAAGCACAGATACGCAGTATTTT. It translates to CASSSFGESTDTQYF.